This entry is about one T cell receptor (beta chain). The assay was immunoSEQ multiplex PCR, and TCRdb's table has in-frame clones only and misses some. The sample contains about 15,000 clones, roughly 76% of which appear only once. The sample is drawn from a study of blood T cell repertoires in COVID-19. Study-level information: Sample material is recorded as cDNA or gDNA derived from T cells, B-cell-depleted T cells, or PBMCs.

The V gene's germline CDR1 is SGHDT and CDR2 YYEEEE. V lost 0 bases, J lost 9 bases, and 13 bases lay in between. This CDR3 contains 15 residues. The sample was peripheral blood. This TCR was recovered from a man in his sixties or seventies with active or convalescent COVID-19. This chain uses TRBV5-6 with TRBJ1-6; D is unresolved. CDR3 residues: CASSLGPTSGSPLHF. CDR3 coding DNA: TGTGCCAGCAGCTTGGGGCCCACTAGCGGTTCACCCCTCCACTTT.